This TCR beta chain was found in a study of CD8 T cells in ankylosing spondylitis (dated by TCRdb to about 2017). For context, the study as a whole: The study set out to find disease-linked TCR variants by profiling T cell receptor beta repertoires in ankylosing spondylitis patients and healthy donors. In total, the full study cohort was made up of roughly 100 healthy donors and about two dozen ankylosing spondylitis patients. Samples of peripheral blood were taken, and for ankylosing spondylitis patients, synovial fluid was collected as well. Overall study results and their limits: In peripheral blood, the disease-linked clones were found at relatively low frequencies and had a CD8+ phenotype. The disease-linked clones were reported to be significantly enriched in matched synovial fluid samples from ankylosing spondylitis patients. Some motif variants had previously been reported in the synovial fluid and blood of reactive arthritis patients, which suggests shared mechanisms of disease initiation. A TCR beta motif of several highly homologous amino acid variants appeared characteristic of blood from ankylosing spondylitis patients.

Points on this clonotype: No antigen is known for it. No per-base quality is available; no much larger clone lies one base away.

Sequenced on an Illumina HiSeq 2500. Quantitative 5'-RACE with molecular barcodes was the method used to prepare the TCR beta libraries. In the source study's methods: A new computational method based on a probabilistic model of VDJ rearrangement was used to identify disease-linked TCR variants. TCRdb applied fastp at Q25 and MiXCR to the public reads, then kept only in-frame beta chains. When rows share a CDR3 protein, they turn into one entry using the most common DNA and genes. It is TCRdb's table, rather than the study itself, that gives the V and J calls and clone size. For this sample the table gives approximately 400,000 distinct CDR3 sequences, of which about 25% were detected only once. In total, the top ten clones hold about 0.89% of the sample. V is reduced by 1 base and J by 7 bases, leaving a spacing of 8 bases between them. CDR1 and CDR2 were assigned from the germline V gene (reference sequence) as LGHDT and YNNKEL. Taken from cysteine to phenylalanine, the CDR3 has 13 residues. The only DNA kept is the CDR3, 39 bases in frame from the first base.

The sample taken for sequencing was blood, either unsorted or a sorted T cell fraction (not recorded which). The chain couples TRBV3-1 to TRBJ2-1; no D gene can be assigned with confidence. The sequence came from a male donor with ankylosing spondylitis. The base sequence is TGTGCCAGCAGCCAAGGAATGCTGAATGAGCAGTTCTTC. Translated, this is CASSQGMLNEQFF.